The rows below give T cell receptor beta chains drawn from one sample of a study of OX40 agonist ivuxolimab in advanced cancers. Produced via immunoSEQ multiplex PCR; TCRdb's table is partial and in-frame only. The repertoire holds over 85,000 clones, with roughly 83% as singletons. Specimen: CD4+ or CD8+ T cells sorted from blood, collected in a trial of the OX40 agonist ivuxolimab. The receptors shown here come from an adult with an advanced solid tumor such as melanoma, head and neck, liver or kidney cancer. Each CDR3 is given with its conserved first and last residue. D genes are given only for firm matches. Size values are once, few and many counts, or a class for expanded clones, and some rows have none.

cdr3_nt cdr3_aa j_call d_call v_call clone_size
TGTGCCACCAGCGGAGGGAGGGGGGGACCATACACTGAAGCTTTCTTT CATSGGRGGPYTEAFF TRBJ1-1 NA TRBV15 NA
TGTGCCAGCAGCTCCGGGACTAGCGGGGCGAACACAGATACGCAGTATTTT CASSSGTSGANTDTQYF TRBJ2-3 TRBD2 TRBV5-4 NA
TGTGCCAGCAGCGTGATCGACAGGGCTGGGGCCAACGTCCTGACTTTC CASSVIDRAGANVLTF TRBJ2-6 TRBD1 TRBV7-9 NA
TGTGCCAGCAGCTTCTCTGAGACCCAGTACTTC CASSFSETQYF TRBJ2-5 NA TRBV7-2 NA
TGTGCCAGCAGTGTCCAGTCGGGGGTGGCCTATGGCTACACCTTC CASSVQSGVAYGYTF TRBJ1-2 NA TRBV6-4 NA
TGTGCCAGCAGCTACAGGGATGGCAATTCACCCCTCCACTTT CASSYRDGNSPLHF TRBJ1-6 NA TRBV6-5 NA
TGTGCCACCAGCAGCAACAGGGGGGGCGCCTACAATGAGCAGTTCTTC CATSSNRGGAYNEQFF TRBJ2-1 NA TRBV15 few
TGTGCCAGCAGGACAGGGCAGCCTAATTCACCCCTCCACTTT CASRTGQPNSPLHF TRBJ1-6 TRBD1 TRBV11-2 few
TGCGCCAGCAGCTTGGCGGAGACAGGTGGAGGCTACACCTTC CASSLAETGGGYTF TRBJ1-2 NA TRBV5-1 NA
TGTGCCAGCAGTTTACTGGGCACTGAAGCTTTCTTT CASSLLGTEAFF TRBJ1-1 NA TRBV28 many
TGTGCCAGCAGTGCGGACGACCCAGGGACCTACGAGCAGTACTTC CASSADDPGTYEQYF TRBJ2-7 NA TRBV25-1 NA
TGTGCCAGCAGCCTAGGGAGGCAGTCATGGGAGACCCAGTACTTC CASSLGRQSWETQYF TRBJ2-5 NA TRBV28 NA
TGTGCCAGTAAGGTGGCAGGGGTTAGCAATCAGCCCCAGCATTTT CASKVAGVSNQPQHF TRBJ1-5 NA TRBV19 once
TGTGCCAGCAGCTTTATACAGGGTGGGACCGGGGAGCTGTTTTTT CASSFIQGGTGELFF TRBJ2-2 NA TRBV7-2 NA
TGTGCCACCAAAATACAGGGGTTGGGAGACACCATATATTTT CATKIQGLGDTIYF TRBJ1-3 TRBD1 TRBV7-2 NA
TGTGCCAGCAGCCAGGGACAGGGGGCGAATGGCTACACCTTC CASSQGQGANGYTF TRBJ1-2 TRBD1 TRBV5-6 NA
TGCGCCAGCAGCCCGGACCAATCTGGGGCCAACGTCCTGACTTTC CASSPDQSGANVLTF TRBJ2-6 NA TRBV5-1 NA
TGTGCCAGCAGCGCAGGGGTTAATGAAAAACTGTTTTTT CASSAGVNEKLFF TRBJ1-4 NA TRBV6-6 NA
TGTGCCAGCAGCTTAGTAGCAGGGGCGAACACTGAAGCTTTCTTT CASSLVAGANTEAFF TRBJ1-1 NA TRBV7-9 NA
TGTGCCAGCAGCTTAGGCAGAGATACGCAGTATTTT CASSLGRDTQYF TRBJ2-3 NA TRBV7-2 once
TGTGCCAGCAGTTTATCGAACTACGAGCAGTACTTC CASSLSNYEQYF TRBJ2-7 NA TRBV28 NA
TGTGCCTCACTTCAGGGGGAGACCCAGTACTTC CASLQGETQYF TRBJ2-5 NA TRBV7-2 NA
TGCGCCAGCAGCCCCCCGGACTCCCTGGAGGGCACAGATACGCAGTATTTT CASSPPDSLEGTDTQYF TRBJ2-3 NA TRBV5-1 NA
TGTGCCAGCAGGAGGACAGGGATGAGGGAGACCCAGTACTTC CASRRTGMRETQYF TRBJ2-5 TRBD1 TRBV2 NA
TGCGCCAGCAGCCAAGATTCCTACGGCGGGGAGCTGTTTTTT CASSQDSYGGELFF TRBJ2-2 NA TRBV4-3 NA
TGTGCCAGCAGCACAGGGACAGGGCAGTCTGGGGCCAACGTCCTGACTTTC CASSTGTGQSGANVLTF TRBJ2-6 TRBD1 TRBV7-9 NA
TGTGCCAGCAGCCGACAAGGACTAGCCAATGAGCAGTTCTTC CASSRQGLANEQFF TRBJ2-1 TRBD2 TRBV7-8 NA
TGCGCCAGCAGCCAAGGGGTTGCGGGAGGGAATGAGCAGTTCTTC CASSQGVAGGNEQFF TRBJ2-1 TRBD2 TRBV4-3 NA
TGTGCCAGCAGGTCCACAGGGGGCCTAGAGACCCAGTACTTC CASRSTGGLETQYF TRBJ2-5 TRBD1 TRBV5-4 few
TGTGCCAGTAGTGAGGGACTGAACACTGAAGCTTTCTTT CASSEGLNTEAFF TRBJ1-1 NA TRBV19 NA
TGTGCCAGCACTACGAGGGGCACTGAAGCTTTCTTT CASTTRGTEAFF TRBJ1-1 NA TRBV5-4 NA
TGTGCCAGCAGCTTAGCGCTTGGCGCTGAAGCTTTCTTT CASSLALGAEAFF TRBJ1-1 NA TRBV7-6 NA
TGTGCCAGCAGCTTTGTCCTAGGCGTTGGGGAGACCCAGTACTTC CASSFVLGVGETQYF TRBJ2-5 NA TRBV7-9 many
TGTGCCAGCAGCTTAACCACGGGGCCCGGGGAGCTGTTTTTT CASSLTTGPGELFF TRBJ2-2 NA TRBV7-3 NA
TGTGCCAGTAGTGGCCGACTGACAGGGGACGATGGCTACACCTTC CASSGRLTGDDGYTF TRBJ1-2 TRBD1 TRBV19 NA
TGTGCCAGCAGCTCGCCCCCGGCCAAAAACATTCAGTACTTC CASSSPPAKNIQYF TRBJ2-4 NA TRBV7-2 NA
TGTGCCAGCAGTCGTTCACAGGGGGCGTACAACGAGCAGTACTTC CASSRSQGAYNEQYF TRBJ2-7 TRBD1 TRBV27 NA
TGTGCCAGCAGCACACGACAGGGCTCCTACGAGCAGTACTTC CASSTRQGSYEQYF TRBJ2-7 TRBD1 TRBV11-2 NA
TGTGCCTGGGGTGACACTAACTATGGCTACACCTTC CAWGDTNYGYTF TRBJ1-2 NA TRBV30 NA
TGTGCCAGCAGGACCCAACGGACAGGGGGCAACTATGGCTACACCTTC CASRTQRTGGNYGYTF TRBJ1-2 TRBD1 TRBV28 few
TGCGCCAGCAGCTTGGGAACCATGACAGATACGCAGTATTTT CASSLGTMTDTQYF TRBJ2-3 NA TRBV5-1 NA
TGCGCCAGCAGCGCTGGGGGGGATCAGTCCGGGGAGCTGTTTTTT CASSAGGDQSGELFF TRBJ2-2 TRBD2 TRBV5-1 NA
TGTGCCAGCAGCTTAGCCCCTAGCGGAGCCTACGAGCAGTACTTC CASSLAPSGAYEQYF TRBJ2-7 TRBD2 TRBV7-7 NA
TGTGCTAGTGGTTTGACCCAGACCGGGACTAGCGGGGGGCCGGGGACCCAGTACTTC CASGLTQTGTSGGPGTQYF TRBJ2-5 TRBD2 TRBV12-5 NA
TGTGCCAGCTCACCTAGAGGACAAGACTTTGGCTATGGCTACACCTTC CASSPRGQDFGYGYTF TRBJ1-2 NA TRBV18 NA
TGTGCCAGCAGCTCGCAGAGGGACAGGGGAAGCTCCTATAATTCACCCCTCCACTTT CASSSQRDRGSSYNSPLHF TRBJ1-6 TRBD1 TRBV7-3 NA
TGCGCCAGCAGCCAAGGGCATAACTATGGCTACACCTTC CASSQGHNYGYTF TRBJ1-2 NA TRBV4-3 once
TGTGCCAGCAGTTCCTCCCTCACGGCGAACACTGAAGCTTTCTTT CASSSSLTANTEAFF TRBJ1-1 NA TRBV28 NA
TGCGCCAGCAGCCAAGAGTCGGTGACTAGCGGGAGTTCTAGGGATACGCAGTATTTT CASSQESVTSGSSRDTQYF TRBJ2-3 TRBD2 TRBV4-3 once
TGCGCCAGCAGCCAAGTCGGGACGAGGGAGAAGGAGGAGGATACGCAGTATTTT CASSQVGTREKEEDTQYF TRBJ2-3 NA TRBV4-1 NA
TGTGCCAGCAGCCACCTGACAGGGGAAGAGACCCAGTACTTC CASSHLTGEETQYF TRBJ2-5 TRBD1 TRBV14 NA
TGTGCCTGGAGCGCAGGGGGCTGGCAGCCCCAGCATTTT CAWSAGGWQPQHF TRBJ1-5 TRBD1 TRBV30 NA
TGCGCCAGCAGCTTGAAGTTCGACGGGGAGCTGTTTTTT CASSLKFDGELFF TRBJ2-2 NA TRBV5-1 NA